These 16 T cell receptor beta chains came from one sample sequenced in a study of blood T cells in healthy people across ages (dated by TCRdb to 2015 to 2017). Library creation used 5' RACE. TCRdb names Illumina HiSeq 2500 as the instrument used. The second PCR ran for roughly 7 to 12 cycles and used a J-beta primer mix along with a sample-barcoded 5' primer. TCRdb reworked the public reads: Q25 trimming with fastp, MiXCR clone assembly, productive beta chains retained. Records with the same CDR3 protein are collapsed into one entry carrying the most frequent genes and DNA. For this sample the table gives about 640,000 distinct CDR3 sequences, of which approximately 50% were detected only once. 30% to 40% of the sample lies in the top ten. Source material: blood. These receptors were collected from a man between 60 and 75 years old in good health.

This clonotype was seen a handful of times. The CDR3 coding sequence is TGCAGCGTTGAACGACAGTACCAAGAGACCCAGTACTTC. This codes for CSVERQYQETQYF. V gene TRBV29-1 combines with J gene TRBJ2-5; D is perhaps TRBD1 (5 bases). Germline V CDR1 and CDR2: SQVTM, ANQGSEA. With 2 bases removed from V and 0 bases from J, the gap between germline ends came to 7 bases. The CDR3 runs 13 residues.

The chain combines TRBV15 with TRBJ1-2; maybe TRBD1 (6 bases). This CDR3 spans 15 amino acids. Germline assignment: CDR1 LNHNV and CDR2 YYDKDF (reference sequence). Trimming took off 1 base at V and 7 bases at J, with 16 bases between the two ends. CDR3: CATSRAGGPLAGYTF. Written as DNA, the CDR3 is TGTGCCACCAGCAGAGCCGGGGGCCCTTTGGCTGGCTACACCTTC.

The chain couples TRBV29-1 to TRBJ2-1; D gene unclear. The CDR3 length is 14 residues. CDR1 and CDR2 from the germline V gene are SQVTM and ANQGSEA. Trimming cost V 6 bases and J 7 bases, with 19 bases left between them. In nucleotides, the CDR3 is TGCAGCGTCGAGGCCAGGTTGAGCGTAAATGAGCAGTTCTTC. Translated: CSVEARLSVNEQFF.

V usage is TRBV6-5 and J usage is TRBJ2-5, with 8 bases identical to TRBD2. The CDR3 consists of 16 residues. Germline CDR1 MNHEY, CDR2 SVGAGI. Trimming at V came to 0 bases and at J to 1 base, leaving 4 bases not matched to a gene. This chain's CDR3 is CASSYSLSGTQETQYF. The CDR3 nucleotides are TGTGCCAGCAGTTACTCTCTTAGCGGGACCCAAGAGACCCAGTACTTC.

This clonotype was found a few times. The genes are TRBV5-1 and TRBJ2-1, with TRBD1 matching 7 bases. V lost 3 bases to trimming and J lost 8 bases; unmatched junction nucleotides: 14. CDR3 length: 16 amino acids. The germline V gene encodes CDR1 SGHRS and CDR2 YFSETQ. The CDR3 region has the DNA TGCGCCAGCAGCTACGAAAACAGGGGTTGGGTCGATGAGCAGTTCTTC. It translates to CASSYENRGWVDEQFF.

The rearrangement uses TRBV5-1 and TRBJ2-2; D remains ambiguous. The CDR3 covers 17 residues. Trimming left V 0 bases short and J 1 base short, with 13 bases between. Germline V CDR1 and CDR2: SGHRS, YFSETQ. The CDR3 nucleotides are TGCGCCAGCAGCTTGGGATTGGTTCGGGTGAACACCGGGGAGCTGTTTTTT. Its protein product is CASSLGLVRVNTGELFF.

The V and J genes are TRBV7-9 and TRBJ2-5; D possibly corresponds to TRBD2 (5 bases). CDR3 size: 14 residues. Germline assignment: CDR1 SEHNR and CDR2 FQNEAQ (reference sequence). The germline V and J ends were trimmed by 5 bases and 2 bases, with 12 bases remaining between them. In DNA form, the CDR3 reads TGTGCCAGCAGCCCGAGGACTCTTCAAGAGACCCAGTACTTC. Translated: CASSPRTLQETQYF.

The CDR3 loop is CAISLAGGSYNEQFF. The CDR3 region has the DNA TGTGCCATCTCGCTAGCGGGCGGCTCCTACAATGAGCAGTTCTTC. The chain links TRBV10-3 to TRBJ2-1, with TRBD2 matching 8 bases. CDR3 size: 15 residues. Trimming cost V 8 bases and J 0 bases; bases outside gene matches: 6. Germline V gene data show CDR1 as ENHRY and CDR2 as SYGVKD.

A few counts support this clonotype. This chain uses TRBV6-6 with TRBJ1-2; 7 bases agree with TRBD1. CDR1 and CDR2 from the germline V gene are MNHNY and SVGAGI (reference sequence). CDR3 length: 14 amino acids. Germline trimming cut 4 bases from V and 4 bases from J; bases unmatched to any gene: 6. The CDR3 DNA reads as TGTGCCAGCAGTTCGGGGACAGCATCCTATGGCTACACCTTC. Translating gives CASSSGTASYGYTF.

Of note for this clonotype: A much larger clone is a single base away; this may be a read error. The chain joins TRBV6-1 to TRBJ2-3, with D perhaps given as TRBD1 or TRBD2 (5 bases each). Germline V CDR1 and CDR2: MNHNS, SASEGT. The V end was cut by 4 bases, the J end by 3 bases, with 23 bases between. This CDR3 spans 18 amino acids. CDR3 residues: CASSGAYVYGTTTDTQYF. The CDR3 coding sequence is TGTGCCAGCAGTGGAGCCTACGTGTACGGGACCACAACAGATACGCAGTATTTT.

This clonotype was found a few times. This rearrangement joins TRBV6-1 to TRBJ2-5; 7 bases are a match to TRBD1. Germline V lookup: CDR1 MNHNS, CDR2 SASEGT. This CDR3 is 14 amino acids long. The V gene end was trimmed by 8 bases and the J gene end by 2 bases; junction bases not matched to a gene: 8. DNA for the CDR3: TGTGCCAGCGGGGCACAGGGGCTACAAGAGACCCAGTACTTC. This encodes CASGAQGLQETQYF.

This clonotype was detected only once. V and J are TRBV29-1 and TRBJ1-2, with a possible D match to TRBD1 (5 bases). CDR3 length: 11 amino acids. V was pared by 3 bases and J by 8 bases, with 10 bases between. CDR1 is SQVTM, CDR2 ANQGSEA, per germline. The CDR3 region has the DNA TGCAGCGTTGAGAACGGGGGAGGCTACACCTTC. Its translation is CSVENGGGYTF.

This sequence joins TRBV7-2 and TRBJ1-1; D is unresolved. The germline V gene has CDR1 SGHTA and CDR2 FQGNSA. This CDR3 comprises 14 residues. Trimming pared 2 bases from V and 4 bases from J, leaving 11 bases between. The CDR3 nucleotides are TGTGCCAGCAGCTTAAATCGTTGGGTCACTGAAGCTTTCTTT. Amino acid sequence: CASSLNRWVTEAFF.

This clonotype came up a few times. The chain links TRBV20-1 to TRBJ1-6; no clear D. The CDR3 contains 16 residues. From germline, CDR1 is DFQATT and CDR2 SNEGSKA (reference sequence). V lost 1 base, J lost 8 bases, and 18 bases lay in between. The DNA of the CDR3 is TGCAGTGCTAGAGGTATGGGTGGGGTATCCGATTCACCCCTCCACTTT. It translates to CSARGMGGVSDSPLHF.

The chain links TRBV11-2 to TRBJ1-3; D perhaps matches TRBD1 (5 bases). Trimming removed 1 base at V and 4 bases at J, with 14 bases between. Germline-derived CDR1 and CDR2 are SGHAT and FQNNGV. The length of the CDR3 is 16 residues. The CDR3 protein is CASSLGSGRRGNTIYF. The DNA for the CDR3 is TGTGCCAGCAGCTTAGGGTCAGGGCGCAGAGGAAACACCATATATTTT.

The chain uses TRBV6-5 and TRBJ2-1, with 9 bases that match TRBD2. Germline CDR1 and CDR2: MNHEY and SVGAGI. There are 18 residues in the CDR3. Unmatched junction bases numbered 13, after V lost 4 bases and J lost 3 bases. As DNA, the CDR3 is TGTGCCAGCAGTTCTACTGAGGCCAGCGGGGGGCTCTACAATGAGCAGTTCTTC. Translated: CASSSTEASGGLYNEQFF.